This note documents a single T cell receptor (beta chain) sequence. Antigen unknown. The CDR3 runs to 15 residues. Trimming cost V 0 bases and J 4 bases, with 12 bases left between them. The germline V gene has CDR1 MGHRA and CDR2 YSYEKL. The data originate from a study of cytomegalovirus exposure and HLA in healthy donors. Study context: Of all 360 or so donors who were genotyped, 81% belonged to the Caucasian-associated ancestry cluster.

Study outcomes and limitations: Investigators reported 150 to 200 TCR beta chains as tied to cytomegalovirus.

It was with 60 Vbeta and 13 Jbeta primers that the PCR ran. TCRdb's table, derived via immunoSEQ multiplex PCR, lists solely in-frame clones and lacks some. The data show some 190,000 clones, approximately 70% seen once. The V and J genes are TRBV4-1 and TRBJ1-1, with D possibly being TRBD1 (6 bases). The sample comprised PBMCs. The source is a woman aged 30 to 39 in good health and CMV-seropositive. The chain's CDR3 is CASSQEGAGATEAFF. The CDR3 DNA is TGCGCCAGCAGCCAAGAAGGGGCAGGGGCCACTGAAGCTTTCTTT.